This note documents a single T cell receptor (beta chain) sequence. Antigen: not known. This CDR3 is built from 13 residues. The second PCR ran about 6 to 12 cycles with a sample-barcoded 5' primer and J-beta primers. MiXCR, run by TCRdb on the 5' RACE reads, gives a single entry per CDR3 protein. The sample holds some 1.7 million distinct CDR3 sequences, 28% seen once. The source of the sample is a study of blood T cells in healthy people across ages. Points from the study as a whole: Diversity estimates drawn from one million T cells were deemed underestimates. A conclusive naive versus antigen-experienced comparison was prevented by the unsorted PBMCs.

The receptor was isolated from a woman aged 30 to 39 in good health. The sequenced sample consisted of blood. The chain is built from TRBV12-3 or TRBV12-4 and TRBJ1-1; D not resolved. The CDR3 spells CSTRNQWGTEAFF. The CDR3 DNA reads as TGTTCCACGCGGAACCAGTGGGGCACTGAAGCTTTCTTT.